This T cell receptor (beta chain) was sequenced for a study of CD8 T cells in ankylosing spondylitis. Study findings and constraints: Disease-linked clones reportedly concentrated significantly in matched ankylosing spondylitis synovial fluid. A subset of motif variants has previously been described in the synovial fluid and blood of reactive arthritis. For ankylosing spondylitis blood, a TCR beta motif of 8 or 9 highly homologous variants appeared characteristic.

Construction of TCR beta libraries was performed using quantitative 5'-RACE with molecular barcodes. MiXCR, applied by TCRdb to the 5' RACE reads, yields one record per CDR3 protein. Here the sample spans roughly 30,000 distinct CDR3 sequences, under 40% being singletons. Concerning this clonotype: Its cognate antigen is unknown. At one end, the junction sequence differs from germline, possibly due to a read error.

This CDR3 spans 14 amino acids. Germline lookup yields CDR1 SGHAT and CDR2 FQNNGV. The chain is built from TRBV11-2 and TRBJ2-1, with 7 bases lining up with TRBD1. The clonotype comes from a male donor with ankylosing spondylitis. The sample comprised synovial fluid, either unsorted or a sorted T cell fraction (not recorded which). In DNA, the CDR3 is TGTGCCAGCAGCCCACAGGGGACCCTGGGCAATGAGCAGTTC. It encodes CASSPQGTLGNEQF. Variable domain in full (rest from reference TRBV11-2 and TRBJ2-1): EAGVAQSPRYKIIEKRQSVAFWCNPISGHATLYWYQQILGQGPKLLIQFQNNGVVDDSQLPKDRFSAERLKGVDSTLKIQPAKLEDSAVYLCASSPQGTLGNEQFGPGTRLTVL.